Listed below are T cell receptor beta chains from one sample, sequenced in a study of human T cells and chemical hapten exposure. Each CDR3 protein gets one entry after TCRdb re-called the RACE reads with MiXCR. The data hold some 71,000 distinct CDR3 sequences, with over 8.5% observed a single time. This material consisted of whole blood, taken in connection with sensitization to the hapten diphenylcyclopropenone (DPC). The receptor source for this set is a woman aged 45-60 years with alopecia areata. Some clones in this sample may be carry-over from other donors' samples. Each CDR3 is given with its conserved first and last residue. Each record gives: clone size, J gene, V gene, D gene, CDR3 protein, CDR3 DNA. The D gene is left open where the match is weak. Size is stated for part of the rows, as once, few or many counts, or as a class when the clone is expanded.

clone size: many; J gene: TRBJ1-5; V gene: TRBV29-1; D gene: TRBD1; CDR3 protein: CSGRQGLDQPQHF; CDR3 DNA: TGCAGCGGCCGACAGGGGCTGGATCAGCCCCAGCATTTT
clone size: many; J gene: TRBJ1-3; V gene: TRBV10-2; D gene: NA; CDR3 protein: CASRESGSGNTIYF; CDR3 DNA: TGCGCCAGCAGGGAGTCAGGCTCTGGAAACACCATATATTTT
clone size: NA; J gene: TRBJ2-7; V gene: TRBV20-1; D gene: NA; CDR3 protein: CSARDNGQYYEQYF; CDR3 DNA: TGCAGTGCTAGAGATAACGGACAGTACTACGAGCAGTACTTC
clone size: many; J gene: TRBJ2-4; V gene: TRBV5-1; D gene: TRBD1; CDR3 protein: CASSRTDRGDIQYF; CDR3 DNA: TGCGCCAGCAGCCGTACGGACAGGGGAGACATTCAGTACTTC
clone size: NA; J gene: TRBJ2-3; V gene: TRBV7-9; D gene: NA; CDR3 protein: CASHRRGNTDTQYF; CDR3 DNA: TGTGCCAGCCATCGCAGGGGCAACACAGATACGCAGTATTTT
clone size: few; J gene: TRBJ2-5; V gene: TRBV29-1; D gene: NA; CDR3 protein: CSVEVGRETQYF; CDR3 DNA: TGCAGCGTTGAAGTAGGACGGGAGACCCAGTACTTC
clone size: few; J gene: TRBJ2-7; V gene: TRBV2; D gene: NA; CDR3 protein: CASGDVPYEQYF; CDR3 DNA: TGTGCCAGCGGGGACGTCCCCTACGAGCAGTACTTC
clone size: NA; J gene: TRBJ2-3; V gene: TRBV3-1; D gene: NA; CDR3 protein: CASSEGARAGKLPSTDTQYF; CDR3 DNA: TGTGCCAGCAGCGAAGGGGCCCGGGCAGGAAAACTTCCTAGCACAGATACGCAGTATTTT
clone size: once; J gene: TRBJ2-2; V gene: TRBV2; D gene: NA; CDR3 protein: CASSSGDTGELFF; CDR3 DNA: TGTGCCAGCAGTTCAGGAGACACCGGGGAGCTGTTTTTT
clone size: few; J gene: TRBJ2-3; V gene: TRBV11-2; D gene: NA; CDR3 protein: CASSLAQGSDTQYF; CDR3 DNA: TGTGCCAGCAGCTTAGCCCAGGGGTCAGATACGCAGTATTTT
clone size: many; J gene: TRBJ2-3; V gene: TRBV6-1; D gene: NA; CDR3 protein: CASSEAGHYTDTQYF; CDR3 DNA: TGTGCCAGCAGTGAGGCGGGACACTACACAGATACGCAGTATTTT
clone size: NA; J gene: TRBJ2-7; V gene: TRBV5-1; D gene: NA; CDR3 protein: CASSEGPLSSYEQYF; CDR3 DNA: TGCGCCAGCAGCGAGGGACCGTTGAGCTCCTACGAGCAGTACTTC
clone size: few; J gene: TRBJ1-1; V gene: TRBV18; D gene: NA; CDR3 protein: CASSPTQGRANTEAFF; CDR3 DNA: TGTGCCAGCTCACCAACCCAGGGTCGGGCGAACACTGAAGCTTTCTTT
clone size: many; J gene: TRBJ2-2; V gene: TRBV7-6; D gene: TRBD2; CDR3 protein: CASSSTALAGEGGELFF; CDR3 DNA: TGTGCCAGCAGTTCGACTGCTTTGGCGGGAGAGGGCGGGGAGCTGTTTTTT
clone size: few; J gene: TRBJ2-7; V gene: TRBV20-1; D gene: NA; CDR3 protein: CSASEVARREQYF; CDR3 DNA: TGCAGTGCTAGCGAAGTGGCCCGCCGCGAGCAGTACTTC
clone size: many; J gene: TRBJ2-1; V gene: TRBV6-1; D gene: NA; CDR3 protein: CASTLNWGTEQFF; CDR3 DNA: TGTGCCAGCACCCTGAACTGGGGCACTGAGCAGTTCTTC
clone size: many; J gene: TRBJ2-7; V gene: TRBV10-3; D gene: TRBD2; CDR3 protein: CAISTLTSGSSYEQYF; CDR3 DNA: TGTGCCATCAGTACATTAACTAGCGGGAGCTCCTACGAGCAGTACTTC
clone size: NA; J gene: TRBJ1-2; V gene: TRBV12-3/TRBV12-4; D gene: NA; CDR3 protein: CASSFNRETYGYTF; CDR3 DNA: TGTGCCAGCAGTTTTAACAGGGAAACCTATGGCTACACCTTC
clone size: few; J gene: TRBJ1-2; V gene: TRBV20-1; D gene: TRBD1; CDR3 protein: CSASSSGQGRYGYTF; CDR3 DNA: TGCAGTGCTTCTTCCTCAGGACAGGGCCGCTATGGCTACACCTTC
clone size: NA; J gene: TRBJ1-1; V gene: TRBV5-5; D gene: NA; CDR3 protein: CASSLLWGGTEAFF; CDR3 DNA: TGTGCCAGCAGCTTGTTATGGGGTGGCACTGAAGCTTTCTTT
clone size: many; J gene: TRBJ2-5; V gene: TRBV18; D gene: NA; CDR3 protein: CASSPGTGETQYF; CDR3 DNA: TGTGCCAGCTCACCGGGGACGGGAGAGACCCAGTACTTC
clone size: NA; J gene: TRBJ2-2; V gene: TRBV27; D gene: NA; CDR3 protein: CASSLSSLGVLNTGELFF; CDR3 DNA: TGTGCCAGCAGTTTATCCTCTTTGGGAGTCTTAAACACCGGGGAGCTGTTTTTT
clone size: many; J gene: TRBJ1-2; V gene: TRBV5-1; D gene: NA; CDR3 protein: CASSPRRGDYGYTF; CDR3 DNA: TGCGCCAGCAGCCCTCGCCGGGGCGACTATGGCTACACCTTC
clone size: NA; J gene: TRBJ1-5; V gene: TRBV6-1; D gene: NA; CDR3 protein: CASSVGAQPQHF; CDR3 DNA: TGTGCCAGCAGTGTGGGGGCCCAGCCCCAGCATTTT
clone size: few; J gene: TRBJ2-5; V gene: TRBV4-1; D gene: TRBD2; CDR3 protein: CASSQGGGGVQETQYF; CDR3 DNA: TGCGCCAGCAGCCAAGGCGGCGGGGGGGTCCAAGAGACCCAGTACTTC
clone size: few; J gene: TRBJ2-5; V gene: TRBV11-2; D gene: NA; CDR3 protein: CASSLITGPQVETQYF; CDR3 DNA: TGTGCCAGCAGCTTGATTACCGGGCCTCAAGTGGAGACCCAGTACTTC
clone size: many; J gene: TRBJ1-2; V gene: TRBV7-2; D gene: NA; CDR3 protein: CASSLAGGYGYTF; CDR3 DNA: TGTGCCAGCAGCTTAGCTGGGGGCTATGGCTACACCTTC
clone size: NA; J gene: TRBJ2-6; V gene: TRBV28; D gene: NA; CDR3 protein: CASTPGVSGANVLTF; CDR3 DNA: TGTGCCAGCACGCCGGGGGTCTCTGGGGCCAACGTCCTGACTTTC
clone size: few; J gene: TRBJ2-7; V gene: TRBV25-1; D gene: TRBD2; CDR3 protein: CASSDPGTSGRDGEQYF; CDR3 DNA: TGTGCCAGCAGTGACCCCGGGACTAGCGGGAGGGACGGGGAGCAGTACTTC
clone size: NA; J gene: TRBJ1-1; V gene: TRBV3-1; D gene: NA; CDR3 protein: CASSQRGGGGTEAFF; CDR3 DNA: TGTGCCAGCAGCCAAAGGGGAGGGGGAGGCACTGAAGCTTTCTTT
clone size: many; J gene: TRBJ1-1; V gene: TRBV4-1; D gene: NA; CDR3 protein: CASSQGRARQVIMNTEAFF; CDR3 DNA: TGCGCCAGCAGCCAAGGTAGGGCCCGACAGGTGATTATGAACACTGAAGCTTTCTTT
clone size: few; J gene: TRBJ2-7; V gene: TRBV6-1; D gene: NA; CDR3 protein: CASSPQYTGDEQYF; CDR3 DNA: TGTGCCAGCAGTCCACAATACACGGGCGACGAGCAGTACTTC
clone size: NA; J gene: TRBJ1-1; V gene: TRBV29-1; D gene: TRBD1; CDR3 protein: CSVEPRGQETEAFF; CDR3 DNA: TGCAGCGTTGAGCCCAGGGGGCAGGAGACTGAAGCTTTCTTT
clone size: NA; J gene: TRBJ1-5; V gene: TRBV6-2/TRBV6-3; D gene: NA; CDR3 protein: CGSGGTYLNQPQHF; CDR3 DNA: TGTGGCAGCGGGGGGACATACCTCAATCAGCCCCAGCATTTT
clone size: NA; J gene: TRBJ1-2; V gene: TRBV7-2; D gene: NA; CDR3 protein: CASSQAGTYGYTF; CDR3 DNA: TGTGCCAGCAGCCAGGCGGGAACCTATGGCTACACCTTC
clone size: few; J gene: TRBJ2-5; V gene: TRBV12-3/TRBV12-4; D gene: TRBD2; CDR3 protein: CASSPTPGLAGSGETQYF; CDR3 DNA: TGTGCCAGCAGCCCAACCCCGGGACTAGCGGGGAGTGGAGAGACCCAGTACTTC
clone size: many; J gene: TRBJ1-2; V gene: TRBV4-1; D gene: TRBD1; CDR3 protein: CASSLGTGGTEGYTF; CDR3 DNA: TGCGCCAGCAGCCTGGGGACAGGGGGAACGGAGGGCTACACCTTC
clone size: NA; J gene: TRBJ1-1; V gene: TRBV28; D gene: NA; CDR3 protein: CASSLDYTGKAFF; CDR3 DNA: TGTGCCAGCAGTTTGGACTATACCGGAAAGGCTTTCTTT
clone size: many; J gene: TRBJ2-2; V gene: TRBV3-1; D gene: TRBD1; CDR3 protein: CASSQQSRDRVWAGELFF; CDR3 DNA: TGTGCCAGCAGCCAACAGTCCCGGGACAGGGTGTGGGCCGGGGAGCTGTTTTTT
clone size: NA; J gene: TRBJ1-5; V gene: TRBV6-2/TRBV6-3; D gene: NA; CDR3 protein: CASSLTRGDQPQHF; CDR3 DNA: TGTGCCAGCAGCCTCACTAGGGGGGATCAGCCCCAGCATTTT
clone size: NA; J gene: TRBJ1-3; V gene: TRBV6-5; D gene: NA; CDR3 protein: CASSFSRGTSGNTIYF; CDR3 DNA: TGTGCCAGCAGTTTCTCCAGGGGAACGTCTGGAAACACCATATATTTT
clone size: few; J gene: TRBJ2-1; V gene: TRBV6-6; D gene: TRBD1; CDR3 protein: CASSLPGQVYNEQFF; CDR3 DNA: TGTGCCAGCAGCCTACCGGGACAGGTCTACAATGAGCAGTTCTTC
clone size: few; J gene: TRBJ2-7; V gene: TRBV7-2; D gene: TRBD1; CDR3 protein: CASSKTGTGAYEQYF; CDR3 DNA: TGTGCCAGCAGCAAAACCGGGACAGGGGCCTACGAGCAGTACTTC
clone size: few; J gene: TRBJ2-7; V gene: TRBV4-3; D gene: TRBD2; CDR3 protein: CASSQRSGRDTSYEQYF; CDR3 DNA: TGCGCCAGCAGCCAACGTAGCGGGAGGGATACCTCCTACGAGCAGTACTTC
clone size: many; J gene: TRBJ2-7; V gene: TRBV12-3/TRBV12-4; D gene: NA; CDR3 protein: CASSPRAQTGEQYF; CDR3 DNA: TGTGCCAGCAGCCCACGCGCCCAAACGGGCGAGCAGTACTTC
clone size: many; J gene: TRBJ2-7; V gene: TRBV9; D gene: NA; CDR3 protein: CASSSRLGAYEQYF; CDR3 DNA: TGTGCCAGCAGCTCCCGACTAGGAGCCTACGAGCAGTACTTC
clone size: many; J gene: TRBJ1-4; V gene: TRBV6-5; D gene: NA; CDR3 protein: CASSYSNRIDEKLFF; CDR3 DNA: TGTGCCAGCAGTTACTCGAACAGGATTGATGAAAAACTGTTTTTT
clone size: many; J gene: TRBJ2-3; V gene: TRBV11-3; D gene: NA; CDR3 protein: CASSPRARDTQYF; CDR3 DNA: TGTGCCAGCAGCCCTCGAGCGAGGGATACGCAGTATTTT
clone size: many; J gene: TRBJ2-3; V gene: TRBV7-2; D gene: TRBD2; CDR3 protein: CASSLRSGGHTDTQYF; CDR3 DNA: TGTGCCAGCAGCCTCCGTAGCGGGGGCCACACAGATACGCAGTATTTT
clone size: few; J gene: TRBJ2-2; V gene: TRBV20-1; D gene: NA; CDR3 protein: CSARDNAGELFF; CDR3 DNA: TGCAGTGCTAGAGATAACGCCGGGGAGCTGTTTTTT
clone size: NA; J gene: TRBJ1-6; V gene: TRBV9; D gene: TRBD1; CDR3 protein: CASSVSGTGDSPLHF; CDR3 DNA: TGTGCCAGCAGCGTGTCGGGGACAGGGGATTCACCCCTCCACTTT
clone size: many; J gene: TRBJ2-1; V gene: TRBV12-3/TRBV12-4; D gene: NA; CDR3 protein: CASSPSVGGSSYNEQFF; CDR3 DNA: TGTGCCAGCAGCCCCTCGGTGGGGGGTAGCTCCTACAATGAGCAGTTCTTC
clone size: many; J gene: TRBJ2-3; V gene: TRBV4-1; D gene: NA; CDR3 protein: CASSQPTSSTDTQYF; CDR3 DNA: TGCGCCAGCAGCCAGCCCACATCTAGCACAGATACGCAGTATTTT
clone size: few; J gene: TRBJ1-4; V gene: TRBV20-1; D gene: NA; CDR3 protein: CSARGAGPSATNEKLFF; CDR3 DNA: TGCAGTGCTAGAGGAGCAGGCCCCTCGGCAACTAATGAAAAACTGTTTTTT
clone size: few; J gene: TRBJ1-1; V gene: TRBV11-2; D gene: NA; CDR3 protein: CASPSGEGTEAFF; CDR3 DNA: TGTGCCAGCCCATCCGGGGAAGGCACTGAAGCTTTCTTT
clone size: many; J gene: TRBJ1-2; V gene: TRBV6-2/TRBV6-3; D gene: TRBD1; CDR3 protein: CATGQGHGYTF; CDR3 DNA: TGTGCCACCGGACAGGGTCATGGCTACACCTTC
clone size: many; J gene: TRBJ1-1; V gene: TRBV5-1; D gene: NA; CDR3 protein: CASSLGWEGVTEAFF; CDR3 DNA: TGCGCCAGCAGCTTGGGGTGGGAGGGCGTCACTGAAGCTTTCTTT
clone size: many; J gene: TRBJ2-7; V gene: TRBV4-1; D gene: NA; CDR3 protein: CASSLGGGAEQYF; CDR3 DNA: TGCGCCAGCAGCCTCGGCGGCGGGGCCGAGCAGTACTTC
clone size: many; J gene: TRBJ1-4; V gene: TRBV4-3; D gene: TRBD1; CDR3 protein: CASSQAPGGREEKLFF; CDR3 DNA: TGCGCCAGCAGCCAGGCCCCAGGGGGCCGCGAGGAAAAACTGTTTTTT
clone size: many; J gene: TRBJ1-3; V gene: TRBV6-6; D gene: NA; CDR3 protein: CASSGLRTSSRSGNTIYF; CDR3 DNA: TGTGCCAGCAGTGGTCTCCGGACTTCCAGCCGGTCTGGAAACACCATATATTTT